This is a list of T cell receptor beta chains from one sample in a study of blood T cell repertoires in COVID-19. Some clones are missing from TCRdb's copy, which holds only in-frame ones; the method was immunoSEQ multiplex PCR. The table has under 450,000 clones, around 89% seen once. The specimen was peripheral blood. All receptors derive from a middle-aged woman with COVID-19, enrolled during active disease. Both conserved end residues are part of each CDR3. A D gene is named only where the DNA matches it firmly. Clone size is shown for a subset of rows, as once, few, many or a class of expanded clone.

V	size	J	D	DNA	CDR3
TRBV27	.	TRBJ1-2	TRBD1	TGTGCCAGCAGTTTGGGACAGGGGAACTATGGCTACACCTTC	CASSLGQGNYGYTF
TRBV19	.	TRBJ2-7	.	TGTGCCAGTAGTATAGCGTGGGGGCACTACGAGCAGTACTTC	CASSIAWGHYEQYF
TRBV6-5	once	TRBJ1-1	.	TGTGCCAGCAGGAGAGGGACTAACCCTGAAGCTTTCTTT	CASRRGTNPEAFF
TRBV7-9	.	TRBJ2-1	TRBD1	TGTGCCAGCAGCTCATTCTCCGGAGGACAGGGGAGGAATGAGCAGTTCTTC	CASSSFSGGQGRNEQFF
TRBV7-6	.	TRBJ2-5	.	TGTGCCAGCAGCCCTAAGGATCTAGTACAGACCCAGTACTTC	CASSPKDLVQTQYF
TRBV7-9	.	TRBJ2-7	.	TGTGCCAGCAGCTTAGCCCTCCAGAAGGGGAAGTTGCACGAGCAGTACTTC	CASSLALQKGKLHEQYF
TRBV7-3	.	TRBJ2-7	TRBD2	TGTGCCAGCAGCTTAGGTCCAGCGGGGGCCTACGAGCAGTACTTC	CASSLGPAGAYEQYF
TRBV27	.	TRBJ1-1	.	TGTGCCAGCCGCCTAGTTAGGGAGTTGGACACTGAAGCTTTCTTT	CASRLVRELDTEAFF
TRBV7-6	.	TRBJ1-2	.	TGTGCCAGCAGCTTAGCTGCGGTAGGCGGGGGAAACTATGGCTACACCTTC	CASSLAAVGGGNYGYTF
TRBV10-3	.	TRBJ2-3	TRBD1	TGTGCCACCGCCAAAGGGACAGGGGCCGATACGCAGTATTTT	CATAKGTGADTQYF
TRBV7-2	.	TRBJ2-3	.	TGTGCCAGCGGGGGCCAGAGCACAGATACGCAGTATTTT	CASGGQSTDTQYF
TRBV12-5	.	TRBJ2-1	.	TGTGCTAGTGGTTTGGTTTTGTTCGATGAGCAGTTCTTC	CASGLVLFDEQFF
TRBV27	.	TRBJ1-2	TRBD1	TGTGCCAGCAGCCCCGGGACAGGAGATTACTATGGCTACACCTTC	CASSPGTGDYYGYTF
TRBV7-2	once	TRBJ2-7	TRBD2	TGTGCCAGCAGACCGCTAGCGGGGGGCACCTACGAGCAGTACTTC	CASRPLAGGTYEQYF
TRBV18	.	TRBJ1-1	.	TGTGCCAGCTCACCCTGGGACCAAGCGGGTGAAGCTTTCTTT	CASSPWDQAGEAFF